This T cell receptor (beta chain) was captured by sequencing in a study of T-cell reconstitution after alpha-beta-depleted transplantation in children. V lost 1 base, J lost 4 bases, and 9 bases stayed unmatched. The length of the CDR3 is 17 residues. CDR1 SGHRS and CDR2 YFSETQ come from the germline V gene. There are a few counts of this clonotype. Using unique molecular identifiers, the investigators prepared the TCRbeta library. MiXCR, run by TCRdb on the PCR reads, gives a single entry per CDR3 protein. The sample lists about 500,000 distinct CDR3 sequences; about 33% were seen once. This rearrangement joins TRBV5-1 to TRBJ2-7; 12 bases agree with TRBD2. The origin of this receptor is a human donor who donated a stem cell graft to a child with aplastic anemia. The material sequenced was PBMCs from the stem cell graft donor, taken from the stem cell graft. In DNA, the CDR3 is TGCGCCAGCAGCTTGATAGTGACTAGCGGGAGATTGTACGAGCAGTACTTC. Its translation is CASSLIVTSGRLYEQYF.